The 10 T cell receptor beta chains in this list originate from one sample, sequenced in a study of T cell clones after liver transplantation. Sequenced by immunoSEQ multiplex PCR; TCRdb stores in-frame clones only, minus some. The data hold about 51,000 clones, with 70% to 75% observed a single time. The sequencing used CD4+ T cells from blood, collected around 54 months after liver transplant. The receptor set was obtained from a human patient who received a liver transplant. Some T cells may have originated in the graft donor.

This chain joins TRBV5-1 and TRBJ2-3; D remains unclear. V was clipped by 0 bases and J by 2 bases, with 7 bases between them. This CDR3 has 14 residues. Germline lookup yields CDR1 SGHRS and CDR2 YFSETQ. CDR3 bases: TGCGCCAGCAGCTTGGGGGGAACCACAGATACGCAGTATTTT. Residues: CASSLGGTTDTQYF.

The CDR3 DNA follows: TGTGCCAGCAGTGTAGGGCAGGGTGGGGGTCAGCCCCAGCATTTT. Its translation: CASSVGQGGGQPQHF. V and J are TRBV6-1 and TRBJ1-5; D perhaps matches TRBD1 (5 bases). The CDR3 totals 15 residues. V lost 4 bases and J lost 6, with 16 bases in between. Germline V gene data show CDR1 as MNHNS and CDR2 as SASEGT.

V usage is TRBV5-1 and J usage is TRBJ2-7; D is perhaps TRBD1 or TRBD2 (6 bases each). Trimming removed 4 bases at V and 0 bases at J, with 14 bases between. The CDR3 runs to 15 residues. Per the germline V gene, CDR1 is SGHRS and CDR2 is YFSETQ. CDR3 region: CASSPGRGLSYEQYF. In DNA form, the CDR3 reads TGCGCCAGCAGCCCGGGACGGGGGCTCTCCTACGAGCAGTACTTC.

The chain is built from TRBV30 and TRBJ2-3, with D possibly matching TRBD2 (6 bases). Deletions cut 3 bases from V and 3 bases from J, with 10 bases between. There are 13 residues in the CDR3. Germline V gene sequence: CDR1 GTSNPN, CDR2 SVGIG (reference sequence). CDR3 nucleotide sequence: TGTGCCTGGAGAAACGGGGGTACAGATACGCAGTATTTT. Amino acids: CAWRNGGTDTQYF.

The rearrangement uses TRBV4-1 and TRBJ1-2, with D perhaps TRBD1 (6 bases). The CDR3 is 14 amino acids. The germline V and J ends were trimmed by 0 bases and 8 bases, with 13 bases remaining between them. From germline, CDR1 is MGHRA and CDR2 YSYEKL. In DNA form, the CDR3 reads TGCGCCAGCAGCCAAGAGCCGGGGGCTAGAGGCTACACCTTC. Translation: CASSQEPGARGYTF.

The V gene is TRBV5-1, the J gene TRBJ2-2, with D perhaps TRBD1 or TRBD2 (5 bases each). This CDR3 contains 16 residues. Trimming left V 0 bases short and J 4 bases short, with 13 bases between. Germline-derived CDR1 and CDR2 are SGHRS and YFSETQ. This chain's CDR3 is CASSLGEGRSTGELFF. Written as DNA, the CDR3 is TGCGCCAGCAGCTTGGGTGAGGGGCGAAGCACCGGGGAGCTGTTTTTT.

This chain links TRBV29-1 with TRBJ2-3; perhaps TRBD1 as D (6 bases). There are 13 residues in the CDR3. Germline CDR1 reads SQVTM; CDR2 reads ANQGSEA. Trimming shortened V by 6 bases and J by 1 base, and 11 bases separated the two germline ends. CDR3 sequence reads: CSVGKGGTDTQYF. The CDR3 DNA reads TGCAGCGTAGGGAAGGGGGGCACAGATACGCAGTATTTT.

A few counts support this clone. V is TRBV7-2 and J is TRBJ2-1; TRBD1 matches 8 bases. V lost 5 bases and J lost 4; bases outside the gene matches: 10. Looked up from germline, CDR1 is SGHTA and CDR2 is FQGNSA. The CDR3 runs to 16 residues. The CDR3 nucleotides read TGTGCCAGCAGCCCGACAGGGGACCCCAAATACAATGAGCAGTTCTTC. Translation: CASSPTGDPKYNEQFF.

The chain recombines TRBV7-9 with TRBJ2-7, with D tentatively TRBD2 (5 bases). Germline V gives CDR1 SEHNR, CDR2 FQNEAQ (reference sequence). Trimming took 4 bases from V and 0 from J, leaving 19 bases between them. CDR3 length equals 17 residues. The DNA of the CDR3 is TGTGCCAGCAGCTCGCCTCGAAGGGAGCCAGCCTCCTACGAGCAGTACTTC. Translation gives CASSSPRREPASYEQYF.

V gene TRBV19 combines with J gene TRBJ2-3; 9 bases are shared with TRBD2. CDR3 length equals 13 residues. Trimming at V came to 6 bases and at J to 4 bases, leaving 2 bases not matched to a gene. CDR1 is LNHDA, CDR2 SQIVND, per germline (reference sequence). The DNA for the CDR3 is TGTGCCAGTAGGGTAGCGGGGGCAGATACGCAGTATTTT. It specifies CASRVAGADTQYF. Full variable domain (outside the CDR3, taken from reference TRBV19 and TRBJ2-3): DGGITQSPKYLFRKEGQNVTLSCEQNLNHDAMYWYRQDPGQGLRLIYYSQIVNDFQKGDIAEGYSVSREKKESFPLTVTSAQKNPTAFYLCASRVAGADTQYFGPGTRLTVL.